This TCR beta chain was obtained from a study of blood T cell repertoires in COVID-19. Study background: Collection of acute and convalescent COVID-19 samples took place in the United States, Italy and Spain.

Method: immunoSEQ multiplex PCR; TCRdb's copy keeps in-frame clones and lacks some. The data hold fewer than 250,000 clones, with roughly four fifths observed a single time. CDR1 KGHSH and CDR2 LQKENI come from the germline V gene. V gave up 5 bases and J gave up 0 bases; unmatched junction bases: 4. This CDR3 contains 15 residues. The rearrangement joins TRBV18 to TRBJ2-3, with TRBD2 matching over 8 bases. Sequenced material: peripheral blood. The receptor's source is a woman aged 45-60 years with acute or convalescent COVID-19. CDR3 sequence: CASSTVAGSTDTQYF. CDR3 in DNA: TGTGCCAGCTCAACCGTAGCGGGGAGCACAGATACGCAGTATTTT. The variable domain in full, with the rest retrieved from reference TRBV18 and TRBJ2-3, is NAGVMQNPRHLVRRRGQEARLRCSPMKGHSHVYWYRQLPEEGLKFMVYLQKENIIDESGMPKERFSAEFPKEGPSILRIQQVVRGDSAAYFCASSTVAGSTDTQYFGPGTRLTVL.